A selection of T cell receptor beta chains follows, all from one sample in a study of human T cells and chemical hapten exposure. From the 5' RACE reads, TCRdb called clonotypes with MiXCR, one entry per CDR3 protein. The repertoire holds some 78,000 distinct CDR3 sequences, with approximately 7.7% as singletons. Source of these receptors: a male donor in good health. CDR3s include the opening cysteine and the closing phenylalanine or tryptophan. D genes are given only for firm matches. Clone size appears in some rows only: once, few, many, or a class for an expanded clone.

V	J	D	size	CDR3	DNA
TRBV4-3	TRBJ2-1	-	-	CASSQDRSLSGEQFF	TGCGCCAGCAGCCAAGATCGGAGTCTCTCGGGTGAGCAGTTCTTC
TRBV3-1	TRBJ2-1	TRBD2	few	CASSQDRTSGRPPYNEQFF	TGTGCCAGCAGCCAAGACCGGACTAGCGGGAGGCCACCCTACAATGAGCAGTTCTTC
TRBV11-2	TRBJ2-7	TRBD2	-	CASSSPTSGAYEQYF	TGTGCCAGCAGCTCTCCGACTAGCGGGGCCTACGAGCAGTACTTC
TRBV20-1	TRBJ1-2	-	few	CSARDPKWGGANYGYTF	TGCAGTGCTAGAGACCCCAAGTGGGGGGGAGCTAACTATGGCTACACCTTC
TRBV4-2	TRBJ2-5	TRBD2	-	CASSQGAGGYQETQYF	TGTGCCAGCAGCCAAGGAGCGGGGGGGTACCAAGAGACCCAGTACTTC
TRBV24-1	TRBJ2-6	TRBD1	many	CATSAHMPDRGGPSGANVLTF	TGTGCCACCAGTGCCCATATGCCGGACAGGGGAGGCCCCTCTGGGGCCAACGTCCTGACTTTC
TRBV5-1	TRBJ1-1	-	many	CASSLSVAGTEAFF	TGCGCCAGCAGCTTGAGCGTTGCGGGGACTGAAGCTTTCTTT
TRBV7-6	TRBJ2-3	-	many	CASSPRGRQIPTDTQYF	TGTGCCAGCAGCCCTAGGGGCCGACAGATACCTACAGATACGCAGTATTTT
TRBV5-8	TRBJ1-3	-	-	CASSFPSRGNTIYF	TGTGCCAGCAGCTTTCCGAGCCGAGGAAACACCATATATTTT
TRBV5-4	TRBJ2-1	-	many	CASSLGASTASHEQFF	TGTGCCAGCAGCTTGGGGGCCTCGACTGCCTCCCATGAGCAGTTCTTC
TRBV5-5	TRBJ2-7	-	-	CASSIQGSSYEQYF	TGTGCCAGCAGCATACAAGGGAGCTCCTACGAGCAGTACTTC
TRBV6-6	TRBJ1-6	TRBD1	many	CASSHSGTGDSPLHF	TGTGCCAGCAGCCACAGCGGGACAGGGGATTCACCCCTCCACTTT
TRBV7-9	TRBJ2-7	-	many	CASSQDSYEQYF	TGTGCCAGCAGTCAGGACAGCTACGAGCAGTACTTC
TRBV2	TRBJ1-5	-	many	CASSELQNNQPQHF	TGTGCCAGCAGTGAACTCCAGAACAATCAGCCCCAGCATTTT
TRBV6-5	TRBJ2-7	-	few	CASRPSGTVNRAKSEQYF	TGTGCCAGCAGGCCGAGCGGGACAGTTAATCGGGCTAAAAGCGAGCAGTACTTC
TRBV5-6	TRBJ1-1	-	many	CASSWGRGTIMNTEAFF	TGTGCCAGCAGCTGGGGCCGGGGGACAATTATGAACACTGAAGCTTTCTTT
TRBV18	TRBJ1-1	-	-	CASSHHPGEVWTEAFF	TGTGCCAGCTCACATCACCCGGGAGAGGTATGGACTGAAGCTTTCTTT
TRBV29-1	TRBJ1-1	-	many	CSVWLIGDKAFF	TGCAGCGTTTGGTTGATCGGGGACAAAGCTTTCTTT
TRBV7-2	TRBJ2-3	-	many	CASSAAGVSTDTQYF	TGTGCCAGCAGCGCAGCTGGTGTCAGCACAGATACGCAGTATTTT
TRBV6-5	TRBJ2-1	TRBD2	many	CASTSRTSGDEQFF	TGTGCCAGCACTTCCAGGACTAGTGGCGATGAGCAGTTCTTC
TRBV15	TRBJ2-1	-	few	CATSRGVATTYNEQFF	TGTGCCACCAGCAGAGGGGTAGCGACCACCTACAATGAGCAGTTCTTC
TRBV6-5	TRBJ1-2	TRBD1	few	CASSYRIGTGWHGYTF	TGTGCCAGCAGTTACCGTATCGGGACAGGGTGGCATGGCTACACCTTC
TRBV3-1	TRBJ1-2	TRBD1	-	CASSNRGTYGYTF	TGTGCCAGCAGCAACAGGGGGACCTATGGCTACACCTTC
TRBV6-6	TRBJ1-3	-	-	CASQNAGNTIYF	TGTGCCAGCCAGAACGCTGGAAACACCATATATTTT
TRBV7-9	TRBJ2-7	-	once	CASRRGLSRRYEQYF	TGTGCCAGCAGAAGAGGATTAAGCAGGAGATACGAGCAGTACTTC
TRBV5-5	TRBJ1-5	-	-	CASSLVPPESNQPQHF	TGTGCCAGCAGCTTGGTCCCCCCCGAGAGCAATCAGCCCCAGCATTTT
TRBV3-1	TRBJ1-2	-	many	CASSQDISSRGETAANYGYTF	TGTGCCAGCAGCCAAGATATATCTTCGCGGGGGGAGACAGCCGCTAACTATGGCTACACCTTC
TRBV18	TRBJ2-7	-	many	CASSGMDSSYEQYF	TGTGCCAGCTCAGGCATGGACAGTTCCTACGAGCAGTACTTC
TRBV15	TRBJ1-1	-	few	CATSRPGAGTNTEAFF	TGTGCCACCAGCAGACCGGGGGCAGGGACGAACACTGAAGCTTTCTTT
TRBV6-5	TRBJ1-1	-	many	CASSRRGTEAFF	TGTGCCAGCAGTCGACGGGGGACAGAAGCTTTCTTT
TRBV5-4	TRBJ2-3	-	-	CASSLRPGTDTQYF	TGTGCCAGCAGCTTGAGGCCAGGCACAGATACGCAGTATTTT
TRBV20-1	TRBJ2-7	TRBD2	many	CSAWTSVPYEQYF	TGCAGTGCTTGGACTAGCGTTCCCTACGAGCAGTACTTC
TRBV10-3	TRBJ1-1	-	-	CAIAAGGQGTEAFF	TGTGCCATCGCGGCGGGGGGCCAGGGAACTGAAGCTTTCTTT
TRBV29-1	TRBJ2-1	TRBD2	few	CSVGSGRAGEQFF	TGCAGCGTGGGTAGCGGGAGGGCAGGTGAGCAGTTCTTC
TRBV12-3/TRBV12-4	TRBJ2-1	TRBD2	-	CASRRTSGSSEQFF	TGTGCCAGCAGGAGGACTAGCGGGAGCAGTGAGCAGTTCTTC
TRBV10-3	TRBJ2-2	-	few	CAISVARGGELFF	TGTGCCATCAGTGTTGCCAGGGGCGGGGAGCTGTTTTTT
TRBV5-1	TRBJ2-5	TRBD1	many	CASSPGQGETQYF	TGCGCCAGCAGCCCGGGACAGGGGGAGACCCAGTACTTC
TRBV12-3/TRBV12-4	TRBJ2-7	-	-	CASSPRRVTPPYEQYF	TGTGCCAGCAGTCCACGGCGGGTGACACCTCCATACGAGCAGTACTTC
TRBV30	TRBJ2-7	TRBD2	-	CAWSGGTSGSHEQYF	TGTGCCTGGAGCGGAGGGACTAGCGGGAGCCACGAGCAGTACTTC
TRBV30	TRBJ2-7	-	many	CAWSTGPEQYF	TGTGCCTGGAGTACAGGCCCCGAGCAGTACTTC
TRBV20-1	TRBJ2-7	TRBD2	few	CSARDQRLAGVGEQYF	TGCAGTGCTAGAGATCAGAGACTAGCGGGAGTTGGAGAGCAGTACTTC
TRBV14	TRBJ2-7	-	few	CASSRGTSYEQYF	TGTGCCAGCAGCCGTGGAACGTCCTACGAGCAGTACTTC
TRBV20-1	TRBJ2-1	-	many	CSARRRGERYNEQFF	TGCAGTGCCCGACGTCGGGGTGAGCGGTACAATGAGCAGTTCTTC
TRBV6-5	TRBJ2-3	-	many	CASSYSWAQGITDTQYF	TGTGCCAGCAGTTACTCGTGGGCTCAGGGGATCACAGATACGCAGTATTTT
TRBV7-2	TRBJ1-5	-	-	CASSLEGRGSNQPQHF	TGTGCCAGCAGCTTAGAGGGAAGAGGGAGCAATCAGCCCCAGCATTTT
TRBV14	TRBJ1-4	-	few	CASSHAEKLFF	TGTGCCAGCAGCCATGCTGAAAAACTGTTTTTT
TRBV4-2	TRBJ1-2	-	many	CASSPIPRDANYGYTF	TGTGCCAGCAGCCCGATACCCCGGGATGCTAACTATGGCTACACCTTC
TRBV10-3	TRBJ1-1	-	few	CAITMTGDTEAFF	TGTGCCATCACGATGACCGGAGACACTGAAGCTTTCTTT
TRBV10-3	TRBJ2-3	TRBD2	few	CAIRTTSGGGTDTQYF	TGTGCCATCAGGACGACTAGCGGGGGGGGTACAGATACGCAGTATTTT
TRBV11-2	TRBJ2-7	TRBD1	many	CASSLDVVRDRVLNEQYF	TGTGCCAGCAGCTTAGATGTGGTGCGAGACAGGGTTCTGAACGAGCAGTACTTC
TRBV10-1	TRBJ2-1	TRBD2	-	CASSEGTGLAGVNEQFF	TGCGCCAGCAGTGAAGGAACCGGACTAGCGGGAGTCAATGAGCAGTTCTTC
TRBV6-6	TRBJ1-5	-	many	CASSYPQGQPQHF	TGTGCCAGCAGTTACCCCCAGGGTCAGCCCCAGCATTTT
TRBV19	TRBJ2-3	TRBD2	-	CASSPPRAGGPADTQYF	TGTGCCAGTAGTCCCCCTAGGGCGGGAGGGCCGGCAGATACGCAGTATTTT
TRBV29-1	TRBJ1-2	TRBD1	many	CSVPGIKQGAGYGYTF	TGCAGCGTTCCCGGGATAAAACAGGGGGCTGGCTATGGCTACACCTTC
TRBV2	TRBJ2-1	TRBD2	few	CASRGIAGTQYNEQFF	TGTGCCAGCAGAGGGATAGCGGGAACCCAATACAATGAGCAGTTCTTC
TRBV5-1	TRBJ2-7	-	few	CASSLAAAKPYEQYF	TGCGCCAGCAGCTTGGCGGCTGCCAAGCCCTACGAGCAGTACTTC
TRBV20-1	TRBJ2-2	-	many	CSARDHWRDTGELFF	TGCAGTGCTAGAGATCATTGGAGGGACACCGGGGAGCTGTTTTTT
TRBV12-3/TRBV12-4	TRBJ1-1	-	-	CASCQWENTEAFF	TGTGCCAGCTGTCAGTGGGAGAACACTGAAGCTTTCTTT
TRBV3-1	TRBJ2-1	-	many	CASSQELFLQGSYNEQFF	TGTGCCAGCAGCCAAGAGTTATTCTTACAGGGCTCCTACAATGAGCAGTTCTTC